The entry below gives a single T cell receptor beta chain sequence along with its context. The sample comes from a study of blood T cell repertoires in COVID-19. Across the study: COVID-19 samples collected from the United States, Italy and Spain covered acute and convalescent phases. The cDNA or gDNA used as material had been derived from T cells, B-cell-depleted T cells, or PBMCs.

In the authors' workflow: From reference gene primer amplification, estimates of nucleated cell counts were derived. The assay was immunoSEQ multiplex PCR, and TCRdb's table has in-frame clones only and misses some. The D gene and trimming were derived from the DNA, and the V and J assignments and clone size from that table. The profile shows around 58,000 clones, around 78% of them singletons. Looked up from germline, CDR1 is SQVTM and CDR2 is ANQGSEA. The CDR3 has 12 amino acids. With V trimmed by 7 bases and J by 7 bases, 9 bases remained unmatched. The clonotype originates from a human donor in a cohort sampled during active COVID-19. V and J are TRBV29-1 and TRBJ2-7, with 8 bases that match TRBD2. The sample taken for sequencing was peripheral blood. The CDR3: CSAAGGAQEQYF. The CDR3 coding sequence is TGCAGCGCTGCGGGGGGAGCGCAAGAGCAGTACTTC.